The 20 T cell receptor beta chains given below trace back to one sample, sequenced in a study of a mutant IDH1 vaccine in newly diagnosed glioma (dated by TCRdb to about 2021). The sample's time point label, in plain terms: week 47, end of study. A 20-mer mutant IDH1 peptide at 300 micrograms in Montanide made up each vaccine dose, which was injected subcutaneously together with topical imiquimod. The library was obtained by the immunoSEQ multiplex PCR assay. The clones in this table, taken by TCRdb from immuneACCESS, are in-frame only. Not every clone is retained; where verified, under half of the shortfall comes from an unresolved V gene, and the cause of the rest is unknown. Recorded for this sample are roughly 86,000 clones; over 75% of them occurred a single time. The ten largest clones represent roughly 5.6% of the sample. No antigen is known for these receptors. The sequencing here drew on PBMCs, taken from a glioma patient whose treatment included an IDH1 peptide vaccine. These receptors were taken from a man aged 35-49 years with glioma.

This clone was observed a few times. The chain links TRBV6-5 to TRBJ2-2; 12 nucleotides agree with TRBD2. Per germline, CDR1 MNHEY and CDR2 SVGAGI. The length of the CDR3 is 15 residues. With V trimmed by 5 bases and J by 6 bases, 4 bases remained unmatched. The CDR3 loop reads CASSPPSGGAGELFF. CDR3 sequence (DNA): TGTGCCAGCAGTCCCCCTAGCGGGGGGGCCGGGGAGCTGTTTTTT.

The sample holds one count of this clone. This chain connects TRBV15 to TRBJ2-7; TRBD2 matches at 7 bases. Looked up from germline, CDR1 is LNHNV and CDR2 is YYDKDF (reference sequence). Trimming cost V 0 bases and J 7 bases; bases outside gene matches: 9. The CDR3 length is 15 residues. The CDR3 sequence is CATSRDGVRGSEQYF. The CDR3 DNA reads as TGTGCCACCAGCAGAGATGGGGTGCGGGGGAGTGAGCAGTACTTC.

The chain couples TRBV6-6 to TRBJ2-5; D is unclear. Germline V CDR1 and CDR2: MNHNY, SVGAGI (reference sequence). The V gene lost 0 bases and the J gene lost 5 bases, with 10 bases spanning the gap. This CDR3 spans 14 amino acids. The DNA of the CDR3 is TGTGCCAGCAGTTACTCGCTCGGTTTTGAGACCCAGTACTTC. Protein product: CASSYSLGFETQYF.

This clone is a singleton in its sample. The V and J genes are TRBV5-4 and TRBJ2-5; 8 bases agree with TRBD1. The V segment lost 1 base and the J segment 6 bases; nucleotides outside the gene matches: 11. Germline values: CDR1 SGHNT, CDR2 YYREEE (reference sequence). This CDR3 is built from 16 residues. The CDR3 bases are TGTGCCAGCAGCTTGAGGCAGGGGGCTTCGGGTCAGACCCAGTACTTC. It is translated as CASSLRQGASGQTQYF.

The chain couples TRBV30 to TRBJ2-6; tentative D call: TRBD2 (5 bases). CDR1 is GTSNPN and CDR2 is SVGIG in the germline V gene (reference sequence). This CDR3 region has 15 residues. Trimming removed 8 bases from V and 4 bases from J, with 18 bases in between. The CDR3 sequence is CAAGRRELGANVLTF. In DNA, the CDR3 is TGTGCCGCGGGCCGTAGAGAGTTAGGGGCCAACGTCCTGACTTTC.

The chain links TRBV27 to TRBJ2-5; weak D call: TRBD2 (7 bases). Trimming left V 5 bases short and J 4 bases short, with 20 bases between. Germline values: CDR1 MNHEY, CDR2 SMNVEV (reference sequence). The CDR3 spans 16 residues. CDR3 loop: CASSPQGREGRETQYF. CDR3 sequence (DNA): TGTGCCAGCAGTCCCCAGGGGAGGGAAGGGCGAGAGACCCAGTACTTC.

This sequence joins TRBV6-1 and TRBJ2-7; D ambiguous. Trimming stripped 3 bases from V and 2 bases from J, with 8 bases between. Germline CDR1 reads MNHNS; CDR2 reads SASEGT. The CDR3 contains 13 residues. CDR3 sequence reads: CASSDYGAYEQYF. In DNA form, the CDR3 reads TGTGCCAGCAGTGACTACGGAGCCTACGAGCAGTACTTC.

The chain joins TRBV29-1 to TRBJ1-2; possible D gene TRBD1, 5 bases. This CDR3 has 16 residues. V was trimmed by 2 bases and J by 3 bases, leaving 19 bases between them. Germline assignment: CDR1 SQVTM and CDR2 ANQGSEA. Here the CDR3 reads CSVEPRKGRVDYGYTF. The DNA of the CDR3 is TGCAGCGTTGAACCTAGGAAGGGCAGGGTGGACTATGGCTACACCTTC.

The gene calls are TRBV11-2 and TRBJ2-5, with 9 bases lining up with TRBD2. CDR3 size: 18 residues. J was trimmed by 4 bases and V by 3 bases; bases with no gene match: 15. The V gene's germline CDR1 is SGHAT and CDR2 FQNNGV. The DNA of the CDR3 is TGTGCCAGCAGCTTGAGGGCCAGCGGGGGGCCAAACGCAGAGACCCAGTACTTC. Translated: CASSLRASGGPNAETQYF.

The chain employs TRBV27 and TRBJ2-7; D remains ambiguous. The V gene lost 6 bases and the J gene lost 2 bases, with 11 bases spanning the gap. Germline CDR1 reads MNHEY; CDR2 reads SMNVEV (reference sequence). This CDR3 region has 13 residues. CDR3 nucleotide sequence: TGTGCCAGCAGCCATGACTTCGCCTACGAGCAGTACTTC. It specifies CASSHDFAYEQYF.

V usage is TRBV5-4 and J usage is TRBJ2-2, with 10 nucleotides matching TRBD1. This CDR3 is built from 16 residues. Unmatched junction bases numbered 9, after V lost 3 bases and J lost 7 bases. The V gene's germline CDR1 is SGHNT and CDR2 YYREEE (reference sequence). The CDR3 coding sequence is TGTGCCAGCAGCTGGGGGACAGGGGTCGAGGGCGGGGAGCTGTTTTTT. Translation: CASSWGTGVEGGELFF.

This sequence joins TRBV7-9 and TRBJ1-2; D remains unclear. This CDR3 contains 15 residues. Trimming took off 5 bases at V and 3 bases at J, with 16 bases between the two ends. Germline CDR1 is SEHNR and CDR2 is FQNEAQ (reference sequence). CDR3 sequence: CASSPLGWPDYGYTF. CDR3 DNA: TGTGCCAGCAGCCCCCTCGGTTGGCCAGACTATGGCTACACCTTC.

The chain couples TRBV6-5 to TRBJ2-7, with D possibly TRBD1 on 6 matching bases. The CDR3 is 12 amino acids. In germline, CDR1 is MNHEY, CDR2 SVGAGI. V dropped 11 bases and J dropped 7 bases, with 18 bases sitting between them. CDR3 sequence: CARKSIGGEQYF. CDR3 bases: TGTGCCCGCAAATCAATAGGGGGAGAGCAGTACTTC.

This chain uses TRBV5-1 with TRBJ1-6; tentative D call: TRBD1 (6 bases). The length of the CDR3 is 16 residues. V dropped 1 base and J dropped 4 bases, with 12 bases sitting between them. The germline V gene encodes CDR1 SGHRS and CDR2 YFSETQ. The CDR3: CASSLTGPGYNSPLHF. The CDR3 nucleotides read TGCGCCAGCAGCTTGACAGGGCCGGGATATAATTCACCCCTCCACTTT.

V and J are TRBV7-2 and TRBJ2-3; D is unclear. Germline CDR1 is SGHTA and CDR2 is FQGNSA. V was trimmed by 5 bases and J by 7 bases, leaving 10 bases between them. The CDR3 length is 12 residues. The CDR3 DNA reads as TGTGCCAGCAGCCCCGACACTAATACGCAGTATTTT. As protein: CASSPDTNTQYF.

The rearrangement uses TRBV6-5 and TRBJ1-1; 9 bases are shared with TRBD1. The CDR3 length is 15 residues. The V segment lost 5 bases and the J segment 2 bases; nucleotides outside the gene matches: 6. CDR1 and CDR2 (germline): MNHEY, SVGAGI. The CDR3 region is CASSPPGQGNTEAFF. The CDR3 DNA follows: TGTGCCAGCAGTCCTCCGGGACAGGGAAACACTGAAGCTTTCTTT.

The genes are TRBV4-3 and TRBJ2-3; D is perhaps TRBD1 (5 bases). Trimming removed 0 bases at V and 4 bases at J, with 17 bases between. The CDR3 sequence is 17 residues long. Per germline, CDR1 LGHNA and CDR2 YSLEER. For the CDR3, the DNA is TGCGCCAGCAGCCAAGATCGGGCAGGGATGGTTTCAGATACGCAGTATTTT. It codes for CASSQDRAGMVSDTQYF.

This sequence joins TRBV11-2 and TRBJ2-3; weak D call: TRBD1 (7 bases). Per germline, CDR1 SGHAT and CDR2 FQNNGV. The CDR3 totals 16 residues. V lost 5 bases to trimming and J lost 9 bases, with 24 bases between them. The CDR3 nucleotides are TGTGCCAGCAGCACTTTTCAGGGGGGAGACCCAGGGACGCAGTATTTT. It translates to CASSTFQGGDPGTQYF.

This sequence joins TRBV7-6 and TRBJ2-1; TRBD2 matches at 8 bases. The germline V gene has CDR1 SGHVS and CDR2 FNYEAQ. The CDR3 extends over 15 amino acids. The J segment lost 0 bases and the V segment lost 5 bases, leaving 3 bases of the junction unmatched. The CDR3: CASSELAGSYNEQFF. The CDR3 region has the DNA TGTGCCAGCAGCGAGCTAGCGGGCTCCTACAATGAGCAGTTCTTC. Looking up the rest from reference TRBV7-6 and TRBJ2-1 gives the full variable domain: GAGVSQSPRYKVTKRGQDVALRCDPISGHVSLYWYRQALGQGPEFLTYFNYEAQQDKSGLPNDRFSAERPEGSISTLTIQRTEQRDSAMYRCASSELAGSYNEQFFGPGTRLTVL.

The chain uses TRBV6-1 and TRBJ1-1; D uncertain. Trimming removed 6 bases from V and 0 bases from J, with 8 bases in between. Germline V lookup: CDR1 MNHNS, CDR2 SASEGT. The CDR3 has 13 amino acids. CDR3 DNA: TGTGCCAGCAGGTGGGAGGTGAACACTGAAGCTTTCTTT. Amino acids: CASRWEVNTEAFF.